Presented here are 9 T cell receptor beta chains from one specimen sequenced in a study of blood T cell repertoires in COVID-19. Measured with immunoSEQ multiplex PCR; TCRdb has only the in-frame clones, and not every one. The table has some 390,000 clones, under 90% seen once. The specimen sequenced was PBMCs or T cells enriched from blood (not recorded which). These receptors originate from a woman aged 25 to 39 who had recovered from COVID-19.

Here the CDR3 reads CASSADTAQDPQHF. CDR3 DNA sequence: TGCGCCAGCAGCGCGGACACTGCTCAGGATCCCCAGCATTTT. The V call is TRBV5-1, the J call TRBJ1-5; maybe TRBD1 (5 bases). Germline-derived CDR1 and CDR2 are SGHRS and YFSETQ. The V gene lost 4 bases and the J gene lost 10 bases, with 18 bases spanning the gap. The CDR3 covers 14 residues. The entire variable domain, with the rest obtained from reference TRBV5-1 and TRBJ1-5, is as follows: KAGVTQTPRYLIKTRGQQVTLSCSPISGHRSVSWYQQTPGQGLQFLFEYFSETQRNKGNFPGRFSGRQFSNSRSEMNVSTLELGDSALYLCASSADTAQDPQHFGDGTRLSIL.

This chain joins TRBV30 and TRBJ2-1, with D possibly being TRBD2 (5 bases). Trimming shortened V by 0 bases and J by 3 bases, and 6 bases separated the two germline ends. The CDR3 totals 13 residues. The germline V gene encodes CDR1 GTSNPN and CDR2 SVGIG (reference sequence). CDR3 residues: CAWSVLGYNEQFF. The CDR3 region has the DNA TGTGCCTGGAGTGTACTAGGCTACAATGAGCAGTTCTTC. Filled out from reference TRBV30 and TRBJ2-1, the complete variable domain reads SQTIHQWPATLVQPVGSPLSLECTVEGTSNPNLYWYRQAAGRGLQLLFYSVGIGQISSEVPQNLSASRPQDRQFILSSKKLLLSDSGFYLCAWSVLGYNEQFFGPGTRLTVL.

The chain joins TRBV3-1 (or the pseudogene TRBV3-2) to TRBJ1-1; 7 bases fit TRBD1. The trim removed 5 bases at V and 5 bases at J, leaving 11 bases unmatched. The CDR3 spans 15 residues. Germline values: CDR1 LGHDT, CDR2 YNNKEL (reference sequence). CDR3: CASSKADRVGTEAFF. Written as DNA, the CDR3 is TGTGCCAGCAGCAAGGCAGACAGGGTTGGGACTGAAGCTTTCTTT.

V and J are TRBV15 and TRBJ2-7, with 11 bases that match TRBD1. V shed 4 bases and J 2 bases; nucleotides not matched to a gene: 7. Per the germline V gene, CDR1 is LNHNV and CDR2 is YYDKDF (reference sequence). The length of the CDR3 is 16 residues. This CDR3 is CATSTTWTGGAYEQYF. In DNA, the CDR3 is TGTGCCACCAGCACAACCTGGACAGGGGGCGCCTACGAGCAGTACTTC.

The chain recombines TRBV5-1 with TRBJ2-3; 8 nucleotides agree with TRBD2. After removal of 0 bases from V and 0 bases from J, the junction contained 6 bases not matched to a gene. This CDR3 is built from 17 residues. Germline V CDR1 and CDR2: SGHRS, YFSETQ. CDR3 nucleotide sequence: TGCGCCAGCAGCTTGGTGACGGGAGGGCCGAGCACAGATACGCAGTATTTT. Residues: CASSLVTGGPSTDTQYF.

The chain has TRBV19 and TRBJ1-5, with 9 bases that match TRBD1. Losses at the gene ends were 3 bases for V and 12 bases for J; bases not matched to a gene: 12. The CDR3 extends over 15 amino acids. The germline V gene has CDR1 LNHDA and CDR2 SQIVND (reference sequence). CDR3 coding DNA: TGTGCCAGTAGTATCAGTCGGGTACAGGGGGCTGTCCAGCATTTT. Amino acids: CASSISRVQGAVQHF.

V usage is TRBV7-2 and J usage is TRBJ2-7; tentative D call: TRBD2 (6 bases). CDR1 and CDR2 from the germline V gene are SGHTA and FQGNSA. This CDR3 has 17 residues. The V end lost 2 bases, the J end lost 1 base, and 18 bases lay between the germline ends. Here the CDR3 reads CASSLISGTLASYEQYF. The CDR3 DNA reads TGTGCCAGCAGCTTAATTAGCGGTACGCTAGCATCCTACGAGCAGTACTTC.

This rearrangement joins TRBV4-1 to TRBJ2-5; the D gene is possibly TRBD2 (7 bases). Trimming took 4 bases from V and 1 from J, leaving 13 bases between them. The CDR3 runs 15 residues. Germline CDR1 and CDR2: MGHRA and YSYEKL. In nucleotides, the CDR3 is TGCGCCAGCAGCCCCCTGGGAGGGGGCCAAGAGACCCAGTACTTC. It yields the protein CASSPLGGGQETQYF.

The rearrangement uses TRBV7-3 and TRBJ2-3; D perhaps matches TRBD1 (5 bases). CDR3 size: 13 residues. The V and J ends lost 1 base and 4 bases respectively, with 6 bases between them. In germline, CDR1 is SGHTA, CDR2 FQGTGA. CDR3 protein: CASSLRGADTQYF. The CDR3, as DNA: TGTGCCAGCAGCTTAAGGGGCGCAGATACGCAGTATTTT.